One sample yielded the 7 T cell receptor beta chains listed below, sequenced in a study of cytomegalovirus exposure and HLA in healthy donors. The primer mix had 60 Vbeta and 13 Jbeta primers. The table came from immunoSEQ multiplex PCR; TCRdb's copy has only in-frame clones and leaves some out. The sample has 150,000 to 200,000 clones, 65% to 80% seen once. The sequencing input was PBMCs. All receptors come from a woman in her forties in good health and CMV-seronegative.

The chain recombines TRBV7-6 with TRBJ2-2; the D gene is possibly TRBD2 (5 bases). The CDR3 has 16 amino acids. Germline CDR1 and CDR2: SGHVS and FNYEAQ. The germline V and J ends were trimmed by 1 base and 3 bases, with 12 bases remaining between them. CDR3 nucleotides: TGTGCCAGCAGCTTAGACACGACGGGGTACACCGGGGAGCTGTTTTTT. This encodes CASSLDTTGYTGELFF.

The CDR3 DNA is TGTGCCAGCAGCAAAGGTGGCGGGGATTCACCCCTCCACTTT. It translates to CASSKGGGDSPLHF. J is TRBJ1-6 and V is TRBV21-1. TRBV21-1 corresponds to a pseudogene. This CDR3 is 14 amino acids long.

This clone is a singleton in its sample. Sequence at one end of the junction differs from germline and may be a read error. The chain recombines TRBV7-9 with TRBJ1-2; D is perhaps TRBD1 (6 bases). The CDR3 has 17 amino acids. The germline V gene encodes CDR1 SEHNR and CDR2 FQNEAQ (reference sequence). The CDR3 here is CSSSLVVLAGRGYGYTF. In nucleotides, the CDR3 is TGTTCCAGCAGCTTAGTCGTCTTGGCGGGCAGGGGCTATGGCTACACCTTC.

The CDR3 reads CASSDRTRDRVYGYTF. The CDR3 nucleotides read TGTGCCAGCTCCGATAGAACCCGGGACAGGGTCTATGGCTACACCTTC. The chain uses TRBV18 and TRBJ1-2, with 9 nucleotides matching TRBD1. J was trimmed by 4 bases and V by 6 bases; bases with no gene match: 12. The CDR3 totals 16 residues. Germline V CDR1 and CDR2: KGHSH, LQKENI.

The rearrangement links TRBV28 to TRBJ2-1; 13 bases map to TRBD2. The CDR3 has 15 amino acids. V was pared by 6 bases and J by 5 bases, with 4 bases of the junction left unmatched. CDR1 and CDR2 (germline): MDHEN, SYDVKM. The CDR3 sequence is CASSSLAGGDNEQFF. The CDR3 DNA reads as TGTGCCAGCAGCTCACTAGCGGGAGGGGACAATGAGCAGTTCTTC.

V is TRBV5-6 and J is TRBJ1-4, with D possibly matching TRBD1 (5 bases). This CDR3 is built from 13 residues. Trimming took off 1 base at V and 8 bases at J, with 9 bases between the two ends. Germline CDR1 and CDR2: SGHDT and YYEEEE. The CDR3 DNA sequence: TGTGCCAGCAGCTTGCAGGGTGGGGAAAAACTGTTTTTT. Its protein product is CASSLQGGEKLFF.

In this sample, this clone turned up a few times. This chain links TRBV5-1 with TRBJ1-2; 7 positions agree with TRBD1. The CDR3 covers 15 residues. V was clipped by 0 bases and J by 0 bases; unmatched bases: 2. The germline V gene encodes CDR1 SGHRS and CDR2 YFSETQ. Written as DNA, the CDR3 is TGCGCCAGCAGCTTGGGAGGGGGCTCTAACTATGGCTACACCTTC. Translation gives CASSLGGGSNYGYTF.